These T cell receptor beta chains were read from a single sample in a study of T-cell memory formation after mild COVID-19. A single record per CDR3 protein comes from TCRdb applying MiXCR to the 5' RACE reads. Of approximately 180,000 distinct CDR3 sequences listed, about a sixth are singletons. The source material was PBMCs or a T cell subset sorted from them (not recorded which). The source is an adult woman who had mild COVID-19 (a few samples of this study predate the infection). Cell type and time point are not known. Both conserved end residues are part of each CDR3. A D gene is named only where the DNA matches it firmly. Clone size is stated in some rows and not others, as once, few, many or a class when expanded.

J gene: TRBJ2-1
V gene: TRBV2
clone size: few
D gene: .
CDR3 protein: CASSESYYNEQFF
CDR3 DNA: TGTGCCAGCAGTGAGTCCTATTACAATGAGCAGTTCTTC

J gene: TRBJ2-7
V gene: TRBV5-5
clone size: .
D gene: TRBD1
CDR3 protein: CASSQRTGPYEQYF
CDR3 DNA: TGTGCCAGCAGCCAGAGGACAGGGCCCTACGAGCAGTACTTC

J gene: TRBJ2-3
V gene: TRBV9
clone size: .
D gene: TRBD2
CDR3 protein: CASSVHGRAESDTQYF
CDR3 DNA: TGTGCCAGCAGCGTACACGGGAGGGCCGAGTCAGATACGCAGTATTTT

J gene: TRBJ2-7
V gene: TRBV7-2
clone size: .
D gene: TRBD2
CDR3 protein: CASSLSLAGGSYEQYF
CDR3 DNA: TGTGCCAGCAGCTTAAGTCTAGCGGGGGGGTCCTACGAGCAGTACTTC

J gene: TRBJ2-3
V gene: TRBV4-3
clone size: .
D gene: .
CDR3 protein: CASSQGPFEGTDTQYF
CDR3 DNA: TGCGCCAGCAGCCAAGGCCCCTTCGAGGGCACAGATACGCAGTATTTT

J gene: TRBJ2-2
V gene: TRBV11-1
clone size: few
D gene: .
CDR3 protein: CASKSKTAGELFF
CDR3 DNA: TGTGCCAGCAAATCAAAGACGGCCGGGGAGCTGTTTTTT

J gene: TRBJ2-3
V gene: TRBV12-3/TRBV12-4
clone size: many
D gene: .
CDR3 protein: CASSPAAGTDTQYF
CDR3 DNA: TGTGCCAGCAGCCCGGCGGCGGGGACAGATACGCAGTATTTT

J gene: TRBJ2-1
V gene: TRBV5-6
clone size: few
D gene: .
CDR3 protein: CASSLGSNNEQFF
CDR3 DNA: TGTGCCAGCAGCTTGGGGAGCAACAATGAGCAGTTCTTC

J gene: TRBJ2-7
V gene: TRBV5-1
clone size: few
D gene: TRBD1
CDR3 protein: CASSPGTEVYEQYF
CDR3 DNA: TGCGCCAGCAGCCCCGGGACAGAAGTATACGAGCAGTACTTC

J gene: TRBJ2-3
V gene: TRBV7-3
clone size: few
D gene: TRBD1
CDR3 protein: CASSNTGGSYTDTQYF
CDR3 DNA: TGTGCCAGCAGCAACACAGGGGGTTCTTACACAGATACGCAGTATTTT

J gene: TRBJ1-1
V gene: TRBV5-1
clone size: few
D gene: .
CDR3 protein: CASSSGTGGRAFF
CDR3 DNA: TGCGCCAGCAGCTCCGGGACGGGAGGGAGAGCTTTCTTT

J gene: TRBJ2-1
V gene: TRBV10-3
clone size: few
D gene: .
CDR3 protein: CAISGPTTLQQFF
CDR3 DNA: TGTGCCATCAGTGGCCCCACCACCCTCCAGCAGTTCTTC

J gene: TRBJ2-7
V gene: TRBV20-1
clone size: .
D gene: .
CDR3 protein: CSARDRVGLKVSF
CDR3 DNA: TGCAGTGCTAGAGATAGGGTCGGACTGAAAGTAAGCTTC

J gene: TRBJ1-4
V gene: TRBV7-9
clone size: few
D gene: TRBD1
CDR3 protein: CASSPGQGKRVEKLFF
CDR3 DNA: TGTGCCAGCAGCCCGGGACAGGGGAAAAGAGTTGAAAAACTGTTTTTT

J gene: TRBJ2-3
V gene: TRBV7-2
clone size: .
D gene: .
CDR3 protein: CASSLGWGTDTQYF
CDR3 DNA: TGTGCCAGCAGCTTAGGTTGGGGCACAGATACGCAGTATTTT

J gene: TRBJ2-7
V gene: TRBV27
clone size: few
D gene: TRBD2
CDR3 protein: CASSFVAGGFHEQYF
CDR3 DNA: TGTGCCAGCAGTTTTGTAGCGGGAGGGTTCCACGAGCAGTACTTC

J gene: TRBJ2-3
V gene: TRBV7-9
clone size: .
D gene: .
CDR3 protein: CASSSIGAPRADTQYF
CDR3 DNA: TGTGCCAGCAGCTCCATCGGGGCCCCCCGCGCGGATACGCAGTATTTT

J gene: TRBJ2-1
V gene: TRBV4-2
clone size: many
D gene: TRBD1
CDR3 protein: CASSLTAQGVWGNEQFF
CDR3 DNA: TGTGCCAGCAGCCTAACCGCACAGGGGGTTTGGGGCAATGAGCAGTTCTTC

J gene: TRBJ1-6
V gene: TRBV5-1
clone size: few
D gene: .
CDR3 protein: CASSLERGPPLHF
CDR3 DNA: TGCGCCAGCAGCTTGGAAAGGGGTCCACCCCTCCACTTT

J gene: TRBJ1-1
V gene: TRBV5-1
clone size: few
D gene: .
CDR3 protein: CASSWAGMNTEAFF
CDR3 DNA: TGCGCCAGCAGCTGGGCCGGGATGAACACTGAAGCTTTCTTT

J gene: TRBJ1-1
V gene: TRBV19
clone size: .
D gene: .
CDR3 protein: CASGGAFF
CDR3 DNA: TGTGCCAGTGGGGGAGCTTTCTTT

J gene: TRBJ2-5
V gene: TRBV7-2
clone size: few
D gene: .
CDR3 protein: CASSSLRETQYF
CDR3 DNA: TGTGCCAGCAGCTCACTACGGGAGACCCAGTACTTC

J gene: TRBJ1-2
V gene: TRBV3-1
clone size: .
D gene: .
CDR3 protein: CASSQYEGNYGYTF
CDR3 DNA: TGTGCCAGCAGCCAATACGAGGGGAACTATGGCTACACCTTC

J gene: TRBJ2-5
V gene: TRBV12-3/TRBV12-4
clone size: .
D gene: TRBD2
CDR3 protein: CASSRRKAGLAGAGETQYF
CDR3 DNA: TGTGCCAGCAGCCGACGGAAAGCGGGACTAGCGGGGGCGGGGGAGACCCAGTACTTC

J gene: TRBJ2-2
V gene: TRBV12-3/TRBV12-4
clone size: .
D gene: .
CDR3 protein: CASSGGIDTGELFF
CDR3 DNA: TGTGCCAGCAGCGGGGGCATTGATACCGGGGAGCTGTTTTTT

J gene: TRBJ1-2
V gene: TRBV9
clone size: .
D gene: .
CDR3 protein: CASSVGLYGYTF
CDR3 DNA: TGTGCCAGCAGCGTAGGCCTCTATGGCTACACCTTC

J gene: TRBJ2-5
V gene: TRBV5-6
clone size: .
D gene: .
CDR3 protein: CASSPDVGETQYF
CDR3 DNA: TGTGCCAGCAGTCCAGACGTGGGGGAGACCCAGTACTTC

J gene: TRBJ1-6
V gene: TRBV29-1
clone size: .
D gene: TRBD1
CDR3 protein: CSVLDRVNSPLHF
CDR3 DNA: TGCAGCGTCCTGGACAGGGTTAATTCACCCCTCCACTTT

J gene: TRBJ1-2
V gene: TRBV12-3/TRBV12-4
clone size: few
D gene: .
CDR3 protein: CASSLGGHGYTF
CDR3 DNA: TGTGCCAGCAGTTTGGGCGGGCATGGCTACACCTTC

J gene: TRBJ1-1
V gene: TRBV5-1
clone size: once
D gene: TRBD1
CDR3 protein: CASSYTGGSNTEAFF
CDR3 DNA: TGCGCCAGCAGTTACACAGGGGGCTCGAACACTGAAGCTTTCTTT

J gene: TRBJ2-3
V gene: TRBV5-1
clone size: few
D gene: TRBD2
CDR3 protein: CASSTLPGTSGGPDTQYF
CDR3 DNA: TGCGCCAGCAGCACGCTCCCAGGGACTAGCGGGGGCCCGGATACGCAGTATTTT

J gene: TRBJ1-4
V gene: TRBV6-5
clone size: .
D gene: .
CDR3 protein: CASSLQLAGGNEKLFF
CDR3 DNA: TGTGCCAGCAGTTTACAGTTGGCGGGGGGGAATGAAAAACTGTTTTTT

J gene: TRBJ2-3
V gene: TRBV4-3
clone size: .
D gene: .
CDR3 protein: CASSQTHIPDTQYF
CDR3 DNA: TGCGCCAGCAGCCAAACGCACATCCCAGATACGCAGTATTTT

J gene: TRBJ1-1
V gene: TRBV7-9
clone size: .
D gene: .
CDR3 protein: CASTETPVMRAFF
CDR3 DNA: TGTGCCAGCACCGAGACCCCGGTAATGAGAGCTTTCTTT

J gene: TRBJ2-1
V gene: TRBV11-3
clone size: once
D gene: TRBD2
CDR3 protein: CASSLGGTSWNEQFF
CDR3 DNA: TGTGCCAGCAGCTTAGGCGGGACTAGTTGGAATGAGCAGTTCTTC

J gene: TRBJ1-1
V gene: TRBV5-1
clone size: .
D gene: TRBD1
CDR3 protein: CASSLQGESTEAFF
CDR3 DNA: TGCGCCAGCAGCTTGCAGGGGGAGAGCACTGAAGCTTTCTTT

J gene: TRBJ1-2
V gene: TRBV29-1
clone size: .
D gene: TRBD1
CDR3 protein: CSVERTGDNGYTF
CDR3 DNA: TGCAGCGTTGAGCGGACAGGGGACAATGGCTACACCTTC

J gene: TRBJ1-2
V gene: TRBV4-1
clone size: .
D gene: .
CDR3 protein: CASSQAIGTYGYTF
CDR3 DNA: TGCGCCAGCAGCCAAGCGATAGGGACCTATGGCTACACCTTC

J gene: TRBJ2-4
V gene: TRBV14
clone size: .
D gene: .
CDR3 protein: CASSQRDQGHF
CDR3 DNA: TGTGCCAGCAGCCAGAGAGATCAAGGACACTTC

J gene: TRBJ2-3
V gene: TRBV6-5
clone size: .
D gene: TRBD2
CDR3 protein: CASSPRAGETDMQYF
CDR3 DNA: TGTGCCAGCAGTCCGCGTGCGGGGGAGACAGATATGCAGTATTTT

J gene: TRBJ2-7
V gene: TRBV5-6
clone size: .
D gene: TRBD1
CDR3 protein: CASSYVTGGPYEQYF
CDR3 DNA: TGTGCCAGCAGCTACGTAACAGGGGGCCCCTACGAGCAGTACTTC

J gene: TRBJ2-1
V gene: TRBV9
clone size: many
D gene: .
CDR3 protein: CASSAGSYNEQFF
CDR3 DNA: TGTGCCAGCAGCGCGGGATCCTACAATGAGCAGTTCTTC

J gene: TRBJ1-6
V gene: TRBV3-1
clone size: .
D gene: TRBD1
CDR3 protein: CASSQDGGTGNSPLHF
CDR3 DNA: TGTGCCAGCAGCCAAGATGGCGGGACAGGCAATTCACCCCTCCACTTT

J gene: TRBJ2-3
V gene: TRBV27
clone size: many
D gene: .
CDR3 protein: CASRSPGLGTDTQYF
CDR3 DNA: TGTGCCAGCAGATCACCGGGACTGGGCACAGATACGCAGTATTTT

J gene: TRBJ1-1
V gene: TRBV7-2
clone size: .
D gene: TRBD1
CDR3 protein: CASSRQGAMNTEAFF
CDR3 DNA: TGTGCCAGCAGCAGACAGGGGGCGATGAACACTGAAGCTTTCTTT

J gene: TRBJ2-3
V gene: TRBV5-1
clone size: .
D gene: TRBD2
CDR3 protein: CASKQLAAYTDTQYF
CDR3 DNA: TGCGCCAGCAAACAACTAGCGGCCTACACAGATACGCAGTATTTT

J gene: TRBJ2-5
V gene: TRBV4-2
clone size: few
D gene: TRBD1
CDR3 protein: CASSQGPGQGLQETQYF
CDR3 DNA: TGTGCCAGCAGCCAAGGCCCGGGACAGGGGCTGCAAGAGACCCAGTACTTC

J gene: TRBJ2-7
V gene: TRBV4-2
clone size: .
D gene: TRBD2
CDR3 protein: CASSRRTSGIHEQYF
CDR3 DNA: TGTGCCAGCAGCCGGCGGACTAGCGGGATCCACGAGCAGTACTTC

J gene: TRBJ2-7
V gene: TRBV12-3/TRBV12-4
clone size: few
D gene: TRBD1
CDR3 protein: CASSYTSQGGSYEQYF
CDR3 DNA: TGTGCCAGCAGTTACACGTCACAGGGGGGATCCTACGAGCAGTACTTC

J gene: TRBJ2-3
V gene: TRBV7-9
clone size: .
D gene: .
CDR3 protein: CASSQSGTDTQYF
CDR3 DNA: TGTGCCAGCAGCCAAAGTGGCACAGATACGCAGTATTTT

J gene: TRBJ2-7
V gene: TRBV27
clone size: few
D gene: TRBD1
CDR3 protein: CASRRRGTGTGEQYF
CDR3 DNA: TGTGCCAGCAGGAGACGTGGGACAGGGACGGGGGAGCAGTACTTC

J gene: TRBJ2-4
V gene: TRBV12-3/TRBV12-4
clone size: few
D gene: TRBD2
CDR3 protein: CASTQGGILAKNIQYF
CDR3 DNA: TGTGCCAGCACCCAGGGAGGGATTCTAGCCAAAAACATTCAGTACTTC